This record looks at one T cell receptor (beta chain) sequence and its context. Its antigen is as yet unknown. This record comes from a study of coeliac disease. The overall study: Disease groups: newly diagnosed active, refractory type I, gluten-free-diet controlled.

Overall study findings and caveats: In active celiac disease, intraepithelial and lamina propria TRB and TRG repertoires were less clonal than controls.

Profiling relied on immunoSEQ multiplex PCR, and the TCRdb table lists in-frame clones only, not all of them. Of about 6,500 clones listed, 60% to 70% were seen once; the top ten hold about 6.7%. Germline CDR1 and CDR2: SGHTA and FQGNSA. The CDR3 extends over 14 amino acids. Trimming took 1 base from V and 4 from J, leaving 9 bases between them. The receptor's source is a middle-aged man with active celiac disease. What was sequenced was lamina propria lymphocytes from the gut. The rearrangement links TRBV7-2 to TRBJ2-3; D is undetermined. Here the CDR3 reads CASSLGVGADTQYF. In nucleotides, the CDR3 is TGTGCCAGCAGCTTAGGCGTGGGCGCAGATACGCAGTATTTT.